The sequence of this T cell receptor beta chain was determined in a study of blood T cells in healthy people across ages. Trimming left V 3 bases short and J 5 bases short, with 16 bases between. Germline CDR1 and CDR2: LNHDA and SQIVND (reference sequence). There are 15 residues in the CDR3. PCR was performed a second time for about 7 to 11 cycles using a sample-barcoded 5' primer and a J-beta primer mix. MiXCR was run by TCRdb on the 5' RACE reads, yielding one entry per CDR3 protein. The sample contains roughly 800,000 distinct CDR3 sequences, roughly 25% of which appear only once. Donors were systemically healthy Caucasian individuals from Russia aged about 6 to 90 years. This clonotype has a handful of counts. The same sample was also used in a study of T cells of mothers and their children.

The specimen sequenced was blood. This receptor was taken from a boy younger than 18 in good health. The rearrangement uses TRBV19 and TRBJ1-1; D call uncertain. CDR3 DNA sequence: TGTGCCAGTAGTATTTCCGGACTTGGGAGGACTGAAGCTTTCTTT. Amino acid sequence: CASSISGLGRTEAFF.